The 8 T cell receptor beta chains below all came from one sample that was sequenced in a study of spatial heterogeneity in lung cancer. TCRdb ran MiXCR on the 5' RACE reads and lists one entry per CDR3 protein. This listing includes a few dozen distinct CDR3 sequences. Time point indicated: sample taken at primary tumor resection. No antigen has been assigned to these receptors. Points from the study as a whole: Within tumors, counts of expanded alpha and beta TCRs tracked tumor mutation counts.

The source was lung tumor tissue, collected at surgery. The receptors here all came from a male donor with early-stage non-small cell lung cancer.

About this clonotype itself: This beta chain is a stray sequence in a library constructed for alpha chains; its clone size is not meaningful. This CDR3 is CARSGQGVDTQYF. The CDR3 DNA reads as TGTGCCAGAAGTGGACAGGGCGTAGATACGCAGTATTTT. The genes are TRBV7-9 and TRBJ2-3, with 8 bases that match TRBD1. Germline V gene lookup returns CDR1 SEHNR and CDR2 FQNEAQ (reference sequence). The V and J ends lost 9 bases and 5 bases, in that order; junction bases with no gene match: 7. The CDR3 consists of 13 residues.

On this clonotype: For a library built for alpha chains, this beta chain is a stray read; little rests on its size. This chain uses TRBV10-1 with TRBJ1-1; TRBD1 might be the D (6 bases). The CDR3 runs 13 residues. V lost 5 bases, J lost 3 bases, and 10 bases lay in between. The germline CDR1 and CDR2 sequences are WNHNN and SYGVQD (reference sequence). CDR3 sequence (DNA): TGCGCCAGCAGTCGGGACACCTACACTGAAGCTTTCTTT. It is translated as CASSRDTYTEAFF.

On this clonotype: Found in a library prepared for alpha chains, this beta chain is an off-target read, and its abundance has little meaning. The V and J genes are TRBV2 and TRBJ1-1; D might be TRBD1 (6 bases). The V end lost 10 bases, the J end lost 0 bases, and 12 bases lay between the germline ends. Germline CDR1 SNHLY, CDR2 FYNNEI. The CDR3 runs 13 residues. Written as DNA, the CDR3 is TGTGCCACACAGGGCTTCTTGAACACTGAAGCTTTCTTT. This gives the protein CATQGFLNTEAFF.

About this clonotype itself: A library made for alpha chains picked up this beta chain off target, so its size means little. The J gene is TRBJ2-1, the V gene TRBV7-2; D ambiguous. Germline V gene lookup returns CDR1 SGHTA and CDR2 FQGNSA. Trimming stripped 2 bases from V and 2 bases from J, with 1 base between. The CDR3 sequence is 12 residues long. The CDR3 DNA follows: TGTGCCAGCAGCTTAACCTACAATGAGCAGTTCTTC. Encoded protein: CASSLTYNEQFF.

On this clonotype itself: Little can be read into the size of this beta chain, an off-target read in a library designed for alpha chains. This rearrangement joins TRBV10-3 to TRBJ2-3, with 8 bases matching TRBD2. The CDR3 contains 12 residues. Germline assignment: CDR1 ENHRY and CDR2 SYGVKD. Losses at the gene ends were 10 bases for V and 2 bases for J; bases not matched to a gene: 2. CDR3 coding DNA: TGTGCCACCGGGGGGGCCACAGATACGCAGTATTTT. Translated: CATGGATDTQYF.

Regarding this clonotype: With the library built for alpha chains, this beta chain is off target and its frequency is not meaningful. V and J are TRBV2 and TRBJ2-7; D remains ambiguous. This CDR3 is 14 amino acids long. Trimming took off 7 bases at V and 0 bases at J, with 13 bases between the two ends. Per germline, CDR1 SNHLY and CDR2 FYNNEI. The CDR3 spells CASIWTQSSYEQYF. The CDR3 DNA sequence: TGTGCCAGCATTTGGACGCAGAGCTCCTACGAGCAGTACTTC.

This clonotype was seen a handful of times. This beta chain turned up in a library designed for alpha chains; as an off-target read, its abundance says little. The rearrangement links TRBV11-2 to TRBJ2-3; 7 bases match TRBD2. Germline loops: CDR1 SGHAT, CDR2 FQNNGV. The CDR3 runs to 15 residues. Losses at the gene ends were 6 bases for V and 1 base for J; bases not matched to a gene: 7. This CDR3 reads CASRSAAGGTDTQYF. DNA for the CDR3: TGTGCCAGCAGATCGGCTGCGGGGGGCACAGATACGCAGTATTTT.

Comments on this clonotype: This beta chain appears as a stray read in a library generated for alpha chains; its size is not informative. The V gene is TRBV10-3, the J gene TRBJ1-1; no firm D call. Trimming stripped 4 bases from V and 0 bases from J, with 3 bases between. The CDR3 contains 12 residues. Germline CDR1 and CDR2: ENHRY and SYGVKD. CDR3 region: CAISGMNTEAFF. The CDR3 DNA sequence: TGTGCCATCAGTGGTATGAACACTGAAGCTTTCTTT.